Below, 19 T cell receptor beta chains from the same sample are listed, as sequenced in a study of neoadjuvant nivolumab and ipilimumab in lung cancer. Clones were read by immunoSEQ multiplex PCR, and TCRdb kept only the in-frame ones, dropping some. Altogether 13,000 or so clones are present, nearly 97% being singletons, with the ten largest covering about 2.3%. The material was peripheral blood, obtained after neoadjuvant nivolumab, alone or with ipilimumab, at or shortly before surgery. The receptors come from an adult with non-small cell lung cancer.

The chain uses TRBV9 and TRBJ1-1; D not certain. Trimming took off 0 bases at V and 5 bases at J, with 11 bases between the two ends. Germline V gene data show CDR1 as SGDLS and CDR2 as YYNGEE. CDR3 length equals 14 residues. CDR3 sequence (DNA): TGTGCCAGCAGCGTAGTATCCTCACGGACTGAAGCTTTCTTT. The encoded protein is CASSVVSSRTEAFF. The full variable domain, its missing parts supplied by reference TRBV9 and TRBJ1-1, is DSGVTQTPKHLITATGQRVTLRCSPRSGDLSVYWYQQSLDQGLQFLIQYYNGEERAKGNILERFSAQQFPDLHSELNLSSLELGDSALYFCASSVVSSRTEAFFGQGTRLTVV.

This chain connects TRBV18 to TRBJ2-7; D possibly corresponds to TRBD1 (5 bases). This CDR3 is built from 14 residues. CDR1 is KGHSH and CDR2 is LQKENI in the germline V gene. V was trimmed by 9 bases and J by 2 bases, leaving 17 bases between them. The CDR3 region is CASTPVQGPYEQYF. In nucleotides, the CDR3 is TGTGCCAGTACTCCGGTTCAGGGCCCCTACGAGCAGTACTTC.

CDR3 coding DNA: TGTGCCAGCAGCACACAGGGAGAACAGCCCCAGCATTTT. Translation gives CASSTQGEQPQHF. This sequence joins TRBV7-2 and TRBJ1-5; D is perhaps TRBD1 (6 bases). The V and J ends lost 5 bases and 7 bases respectively, with 12 bases between them. Germline assignment: CDR1 SGHTA and CDR2 FQGNSA. This CDR3 is built from 13 residues.

This clone appeared a single time. The chain joins TRBV12-2 to TRBJ2-7; the listed D gene, TRBD2, was not tested against the DNA. TRBV12-2 represents a pseudogene. The CDR3 covers 17 residues. CDR3: CASRFLSWLAGGGEQYF. In DNA form, the CDR3 reads TGTGCAAGTCGCTTCCTTTCCTGGCTAGCGGGAGGAGGGGAGCAGTACTTC.

The V gene is TRBV11-2, the J gene TRBJ1-3, with 7 bases aligning to TRBD1. The CDR3 covers 14 residues. V was pared by 5 bases and J by 4 bases, with 5 bases of the junction left unmatched. Looked up from germline, CDR1 is SGHAT and CDR2 is FQNNGV. The CDR3 loop reads CASSPQTGGNTIYF. The CDR3, as DNA: TGTGCCAGCAGCCCGCAGACAGGGGGAAACACCATATATTTT.

This clone was detected once. The chain joins TRBV6-4 to TRBJ2-1; TRBD1 might be the D (5 bases). The CDR3 runs 16 residues. The V and J ends lost 6 bases and 6 bases respectively, with 21 bases between them. Germline V gene data show CDR1 as MRHNA and CDR2 as SNTAGT. The CDR3 DNA reads as TGTGCCAGCAGCGCCCAGGGTGTCAGCTCTCCCAATGAGCAGTTCTTC. Protein product: CASSAQGVSSPNEQFF.

The chain recombines TRBV10-1 with TRBJ2-3; TRBD1 agrees at 7 bases. The CDR3 is 14 amino acids. The V gene's germline CDR1 is WNHNN and CDR2 SYGVQD (reference sequence). V lost 5 bases to trimming and J lost 0 bases; unmatched junction nucleotides: 2. CDR3 coding DNA: TGCGCCAGCAGTCCGGACAGGAGCACAGATACGCAGTATTTT. Residues: CASSPDRSTDTQYF.

This rearrangement joins TRBV9 to TRBJ1-4, with TRBD1 as a possible D gene (5 bases). Germline values: CDR1 SGDLS, CDR2 YYNGEE. V lost 0 bases and J 3 bases, leaving 12 bases between the germline ends. CDR3 size: 16 residues. The CDR3 nucleotides are TGTGCCAGCAGCGTAGGCGGGGCTGGAGCTAATGAAAAACTGTTTTTT. Translated, it gives CASSVGGAGANEKLFF.

This chain uses TRBV5-1 with TRBJ2-6; D is possibly TRBD2 (6 bases). Trimming pared 4 bases from V and 0 bases from J, leaving 8 bases between. CDR1 is SGHRS and CDR2 is YFSETQ in the germline V gene. CDR3 length: 15 residues. CDR3 residues: CASSARGSGANVLTF. The CDR3 DNA reads TGCGCCAGCAGCGCGCGGGGCTCTGGGGCCAACGTCCTGACTTTC.

The chain joins TRBV6-1 to TRBJ1-5; D remains unclear. Germline V CDR1 and CDR2: MNHNS, SASEGT. The CDR3 runs 13 residues. The V end lost 5 bases, the J end lost 6 bases, and 11 bases lay between the germline ends. As DNA, the CDR3 is TGTGCCAGCAGTCCTCAGGACGGTCAGCCCCAGCATTTT. It specifies CASSPQDGQPQHF.

This chain uses TRBV27 with TRBJ2-6, with 7 positions matching TRBD1. Germline V gene sequence: CDR1 MNHEY, CDR2 SMNVEV (reference sequence). The CDR3 totals 20 residues. Trimming at V came to 6 bases and at J to 3 bases, leaving 20 bases not matched to a gene. Here the CDR3 reads CASRRTGNSVGLGGANVLTF. The CDR3 nucleotides are TGTGCCAGCAGAAGGACAGGTAATTCCGTGGGCCTGGGTGGGGCCAACGTCCTGACTTTC.

Worth noting for this clone: This sample also contains other DNA sequences that code for the same CDR3. This rearrangement joins TRBV5-1 to TRBJ1-2; D perhaps matches TRBD1 (6 bases). Between the trimmed V and J ends, which lost 2 bases and 1 base, there was a span of 9 bases. Looked up from germline, CDR1 is SGHRS and CDR2 is YFSETQ. This CDR3 has 14 amino acids. CDR3 sequence: CASSLLDSNYGYTF. The CDR3 nucleotides read TGCGCCAGCAGCTTACTGGACAGTAACTATGGCTACACCTTC.

The rearrangement links TRBV28 to TRBJ2-3, with D possibly matching TRBD1 (5 bases). Germline V CDR1 and CDR2: MDHEN, SYDVKM. Trimming pared 5 bases from V and 5 bases from J, leaving 14 bases between. This CDR3 region has 14 residues. The CDR3 DNA reads TGTGCCAGCAGTCAGGGATTTGCACAAGATACGCAGTATTTT. Translating gives CASSQGFAQDTQYF.

This clone was counted a few times. The gene calls are TRBV5-4 and TRBJ2-7, with unresolved D. CDR1 SGHNT and CDR2 YYREEE come from the germline V gene (reference sequence). The CDR3 length is 12 residues. Trimming shortened V by 1 base and J by 6 bases, and 8 bases separated the two germline ends. CDR3 residues: CASSLSVGEQYF. CDR3 sequence (DNA): TGTGCCAGCAGCTTGTCAGTCGGCGAGCAGTACTTC.

The chain carries TRBV4-3 and TRBJ2-7; 9 nucleotides align to TRBD1. In germline, CDR1 is LGHNA, CDR2 YSLEER. The trim removed 0 bases at V and 5 bases at J, leaving 11 bases unmatched. The CDR3 contains 17 residues. This CDR3 reads CASSQDPGQGRVHEQYF. CDR3 nucleotides: TGCGCCAGCAGCCAAGATCCCGGACAGGGGAGAGTGCACGAGCAGTACTTC.

The chain couples TRBV6-1 to TRBJ1-4; D unclear. This CDR3 has 13 amino acids. Germline V CDR1 and CDR2: MNHNS, SASEGT. The ends were cut back, 9 bases at V and 0 bases at J, with 8 bases in the middle. CDR3 in DNA: TGTGCCAGTCAACAGACAACTAATGAAAAACTGTTTTTT. Translation gives CASQQTTNEKLFF.

This clone is a singleton in its sample. It is unclear where the CDR3 begins or ends on the DNA, so no DNA is shown, and the CDR3 is as TCRdb lists it. This chain uses TRBV28 with TRBJ2-3; TRBD2, the D gene given by the table, was not confirmed from the DNA. From germline, CDR1 is MDHEN and CDR2 SYDVKM. The CDR3 is 20 residues long, ends included. CDR3 sequence: CADYCRYAVFWPSSTDTQYF.

The chain links TRBV6-5 to TRBJ2-7; 11 nucleotides align to TRBD1. The V gene's germline CDR1 is MNHEY and CDR2 SVGAGI. With 10 bases clipped from V and 1 base from J, the junction kept 6 bases outside the gene matches. The CDR3 contains 14 residues. The CDR3 protein is CATRDRGVSYEQYF. The CDR3 DNA reads as TGTGCCACTCGGGACAGGGGGGTTTCCTACGAGCAGTACTTC.

The J gene is TRBJ2-1, the V gene TRBV2; D unresolved. The CDR3 has 12 amino acids. Deletions cut 7 bases from V and 5 bases from J, with 9 bases between. Germline values: CDR1 SNHLY, CDR2 FYNNEI. CDR3: CASTLAHNEQFF. CDR3 DNA: TGTGCCAGCACGCTGGCCCACAATGAGCAGTTCTTC.